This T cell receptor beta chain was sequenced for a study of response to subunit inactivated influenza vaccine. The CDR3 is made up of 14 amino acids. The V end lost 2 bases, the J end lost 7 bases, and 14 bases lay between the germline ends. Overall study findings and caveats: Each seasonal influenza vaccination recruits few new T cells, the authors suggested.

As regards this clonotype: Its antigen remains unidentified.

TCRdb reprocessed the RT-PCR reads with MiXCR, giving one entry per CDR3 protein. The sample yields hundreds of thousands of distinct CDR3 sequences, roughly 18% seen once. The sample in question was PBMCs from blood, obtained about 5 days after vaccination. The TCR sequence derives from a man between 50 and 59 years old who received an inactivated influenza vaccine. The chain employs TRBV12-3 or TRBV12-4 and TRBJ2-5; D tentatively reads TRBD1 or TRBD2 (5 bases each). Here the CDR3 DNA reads TGTGCCAGCAGTTTACACCTAGGGGCGGGGACCCAGTACTTC. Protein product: CASSLHLGAGTQYF.